The entry below describes one T cell receptor (beta chain). Authors' data handling: Counts of nucleated cells, estimated from reference gene primer amplification, were obtained. Sequenced by immunoSEQ multiplex PCR; TCRdb stores in-frame clones only, minus some. V and J calls and clone size are as listed in that table; D and trimming were resolved from the DNA. This sample has 30,000 to 40,000 clones, with 90% found just once. The sample belongs to a study of blood T cell repertoires in COVID-19. Study-level background: There were acute and convalescent COVID-19 samples, and they came from the United States, Italy and Spain. T cells, B-cell-depleted T cells, or PBMCs supplied cDNA or gDNA.

This CDR3 is 14 amino acids long. The germline V gene encodes CDR1 SGHTA and CDR2 FQGTGA. V shed 3 bases and J shed 0 bases, with 7 bases lying between them. V usage is TRBV7-3 and J usage is TRBJ2-3; D gene unclear. Specimen: peripheral blood. This sequence was found in a man older than 75 with acute or convalescent COVID-19. DNA for the CDR3: TGTGCCAGCAGCTTCCGAGATAGCACAGATACGCAGTATTTT. This codes for CASSFRDSTDTQYF.